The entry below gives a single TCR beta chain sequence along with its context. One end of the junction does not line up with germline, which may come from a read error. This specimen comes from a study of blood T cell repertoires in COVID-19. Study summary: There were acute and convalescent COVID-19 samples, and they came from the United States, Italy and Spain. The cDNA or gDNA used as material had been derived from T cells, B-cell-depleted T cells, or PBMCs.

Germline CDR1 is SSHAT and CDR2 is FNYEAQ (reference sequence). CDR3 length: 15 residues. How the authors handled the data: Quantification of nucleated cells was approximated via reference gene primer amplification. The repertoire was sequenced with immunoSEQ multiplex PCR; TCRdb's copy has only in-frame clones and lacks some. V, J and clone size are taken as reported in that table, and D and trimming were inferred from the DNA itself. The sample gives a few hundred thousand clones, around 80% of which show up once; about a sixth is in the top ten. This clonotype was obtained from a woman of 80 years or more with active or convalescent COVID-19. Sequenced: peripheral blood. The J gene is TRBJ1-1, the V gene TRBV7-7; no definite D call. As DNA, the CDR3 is TGTGCTAGCAGCTCTTGGACGGGAATGAACACTGAAGCTTTCTTT. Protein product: CASSSWTGMNTEAFF.